The present T cell receptor beta chain was sequenced within a study of control samples from healthy donors and cancer patients. This CDR3 comprises 17 residues. TCRdb's table, derived via immunoSEQ multiplex PCR, lists solely in-frame clones and lacks some. The table has fewer than 30,000 clones, around nine tenths seen once; the top ten hold about 1.5%. This chain joins TRBV12-2 and TRBJ1-2. TRBV12-2 corresponds to a pseudogene. The sequenced material came from PBMCs. The receptor comes from a woman between 35 and 50 years old with lung cancer. Here the CDR3 DNA reads TGTGCAAGTCGCTTACGGGGAAAGGAAGGGCGCAGCTATGGCTACACCTTC. It encodes CASRLRGKEGRSYGYTF.